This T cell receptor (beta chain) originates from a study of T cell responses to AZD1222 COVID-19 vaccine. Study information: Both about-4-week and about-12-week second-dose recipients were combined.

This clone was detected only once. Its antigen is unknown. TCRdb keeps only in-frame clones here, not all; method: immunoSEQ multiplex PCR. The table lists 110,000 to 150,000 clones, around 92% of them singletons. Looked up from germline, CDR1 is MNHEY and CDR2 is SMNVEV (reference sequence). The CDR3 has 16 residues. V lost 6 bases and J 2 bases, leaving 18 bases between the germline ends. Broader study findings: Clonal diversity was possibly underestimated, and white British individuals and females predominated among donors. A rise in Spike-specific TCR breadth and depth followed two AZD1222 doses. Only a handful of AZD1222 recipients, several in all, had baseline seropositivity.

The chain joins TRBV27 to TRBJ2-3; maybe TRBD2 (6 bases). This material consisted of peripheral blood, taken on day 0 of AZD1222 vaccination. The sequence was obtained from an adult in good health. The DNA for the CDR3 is TGTGCCAGCAGCTCCCTTACTAGCAGGTACACAGATACGCAGTATTTT. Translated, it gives CASSSLTSRYTDTQYF.